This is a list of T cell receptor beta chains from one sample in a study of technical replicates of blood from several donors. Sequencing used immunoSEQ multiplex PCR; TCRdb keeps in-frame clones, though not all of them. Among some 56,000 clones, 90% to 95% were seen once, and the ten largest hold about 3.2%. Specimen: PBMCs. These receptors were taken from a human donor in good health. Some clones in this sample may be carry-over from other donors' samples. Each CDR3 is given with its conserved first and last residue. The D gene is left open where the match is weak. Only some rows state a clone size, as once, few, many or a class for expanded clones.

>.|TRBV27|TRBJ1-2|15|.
TGTGCCAGCAGTTTAGGGGGGGCGAGTTTGAATGGCTACACCTTC
CASSLGGASLNGYTF
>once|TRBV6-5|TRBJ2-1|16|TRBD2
TGTGCCAGCAGTTACCAACTAGCGGGATATGGAAATGAGCAGTTCTTC
CASSYQLAGYGNEQFF
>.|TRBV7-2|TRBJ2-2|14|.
TGTGCCAGCAGCATCGGAGGGCGCACCGGGGAGCTGTTTTTT
CASSIGGRTGELFF
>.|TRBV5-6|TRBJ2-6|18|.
TGTGCCAGCAGCCACGGGACTTCGGTATTCTCTGGGGCCAACGTCCTGACTTTC
CASSHGTSVFSGANVLTF
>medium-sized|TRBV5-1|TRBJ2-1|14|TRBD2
TGCGCCAGCAGTTCGAGCGGGGGTTACAATGAGCAGTTCTTC
CASSSSGGYNEQFF
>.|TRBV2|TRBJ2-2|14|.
TGTGCCAGCAGTCCAGAGGGGGGGACCGGGGAGCTGTTTTTT
CASSPEGGTGELFF
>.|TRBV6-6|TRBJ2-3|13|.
TGTGCCAGCAATCCGGGATACACAGATACGCAGTATTTT
CASNPGYTDTQYF
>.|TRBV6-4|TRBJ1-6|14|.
TGTGCCAGCAGTTACTCCCCGGGACAACCACCCCTCCACTTT
CASSYSPGQPPLHF
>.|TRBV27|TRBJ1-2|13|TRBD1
TGTGCCAGCAGTGGAGAGGACAGGGACCACTACACCTTC
CASSGEDRDHYTF
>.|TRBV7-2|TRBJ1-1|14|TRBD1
TGTGCCAGCAGCGGTCGACAGGGAAGGGCTGAAGCTTTCTTT
CASSGRQGRAEAFF
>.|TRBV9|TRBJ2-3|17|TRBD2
TGTGCCAGCAGCGTAGCGATAGTAGCGGGGGGCACAGATACGCAGTATTTT
CASSVAIVAGGTDTQYF
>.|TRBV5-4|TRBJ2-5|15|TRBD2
TGTGCCAGCCGACCGACTAGCGGGACGGGAGAGACCCAGTACTTC
CASRPTSGTGETQYF
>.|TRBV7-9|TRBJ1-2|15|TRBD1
TGTGCCAGCAGCGGAGACGGACAGGGGCTTAATGGCTACACCTTC
CASSGDGQGLNGYTF
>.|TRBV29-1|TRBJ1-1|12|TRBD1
TGCAGCGTTGGGACAGGGAACACTGAAGCTTTCTTT
CSVGTGNTEAFF
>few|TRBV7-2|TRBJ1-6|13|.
TGTGCCAGCAGCTTACTTCAGGGATCACCCCTCCACTTT
CASSLLQGSPLHF
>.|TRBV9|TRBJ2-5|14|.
TGTGCCAGCAGCGCATACAGGGTAGGAGAGACCCAGTACTTC
CASSAYRVGETQYF
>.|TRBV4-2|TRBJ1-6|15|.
TGTGCCAGCAGCCAAGGGGGCGGATATAATTCACCCCTCCACTTT
CASSQGGGYNSPLHF
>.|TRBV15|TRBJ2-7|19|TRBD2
TGTGCCACCAGCGCGGGGACTAGCGGGGGGGCAATATGGGTCGACGAGCAGTACTTC
CATSAGTSGGAIWVDEQYF
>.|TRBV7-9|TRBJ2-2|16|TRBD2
TGTGCCAGCAGCTTAGTCGCAGGGAGGGCCACCGGGGAGCTGTTTTTT
CASSLVAGRATGELFF
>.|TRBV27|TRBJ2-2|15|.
TGTGCCAGCAGTTTAGGACAGACGAACACCGGGGAGCTGTTTTTT
CASSLGQTNTGELFF
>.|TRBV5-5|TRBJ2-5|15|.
TGTGCCAGCAGCTTGTCCATCGGGTTAGTGGAGACCCAGTACTTC
CASSLSIGLVETQYF
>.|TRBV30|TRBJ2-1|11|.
TGTGCCTGGAGTACTGGGGCTGAGCAGTTCTTC
CAWSTGAEQFF
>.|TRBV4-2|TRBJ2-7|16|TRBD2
TGTGCCAGCAGCCACGGGGGGAGAGGCAGGGCCTACGAGCAGTACTTC
CASSHGGRGRAYEQYF
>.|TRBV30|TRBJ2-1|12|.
TGTGCCTGGAGTGTCCAAAAAAATGAGCAGTTCTTC
CAWSVQKNEQFF
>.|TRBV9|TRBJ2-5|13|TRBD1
TGTGCCAGCAGCCGACAGGGACAAGAGACCCAGTACTTC
CASSRQGQETQYF
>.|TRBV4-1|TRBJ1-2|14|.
TGCGCCAGCAGCCAGACCGGACGGGATTATGGCTACACCTTC
CASSQTGRDYGYTF
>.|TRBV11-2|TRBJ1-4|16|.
TGTGCCAGCCGCGGGGGGTCCGGAGGGGTTTATGAAAAACTGTTTTTT
CASRGGSGGVYEKLFF
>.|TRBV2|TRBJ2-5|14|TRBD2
TGTGCCAGCAAGCAGCGGGAGGGCCTGTGGACCCAGTACTTC
CASKQREGLWTQYF
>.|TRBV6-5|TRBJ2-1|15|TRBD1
TGTGCCAGCAGCTGGACAGGGACCTTGGGCAATGAGCAGTTCTTC
CASSWTGTLGNEQFF
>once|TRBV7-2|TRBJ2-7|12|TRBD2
TGTGCCAGCAGCCCCTCGGGGGGCGAGCAGTACTTC
CASSPSGGEQYF
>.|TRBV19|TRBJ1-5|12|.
TGTGCCAGTAGTATGATGGCTCAGCCCCAGCATTTT
CASSMMAQPQHF
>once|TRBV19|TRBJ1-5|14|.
TGTGCCAGTAGTATTTTAAGAGCACGGCAGCCCCAGCATTTT
CASSILRARQPQHF
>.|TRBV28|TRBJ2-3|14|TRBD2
TGTGCCAGCAGTTTAGGGGGGGGAGGCGATACGCAGTATTTT
CASSLGGGGDTQYF
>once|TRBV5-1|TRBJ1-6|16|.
TGCGCCAGCAGCCCGGGGCTCGAGGCAGGGGTTTCACCCCTCCACTTT
CASSPGLEAGVSPLHF
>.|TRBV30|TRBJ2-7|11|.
TGTGCCTGGCGACAAACCTACGAGCAGTACTTC
CAWRQTYEQYF
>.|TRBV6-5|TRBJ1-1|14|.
TGTGCCAGCAGTTACGGAGGGATGAACACTGAAGCTTTCTTT
CASSYGGMNTEAFF
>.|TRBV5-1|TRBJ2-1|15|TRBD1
TGCGCCAGCAGAGATACAGGGGGCGCGGTAAATGAGCAGTTCTTC
CASRDTGGAVNEQFF
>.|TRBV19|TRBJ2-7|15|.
TGTGCCAGTAGCCCCGCCGAGCGCCGGATCTACGAGCAGTACTTC
CASSPAERRIYEQYF
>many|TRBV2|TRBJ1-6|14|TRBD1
TGTGCCAGCAGTGGGCAGGGGGCTGATTCACCCCTCCACTTT
CASSGQGADSPLHF
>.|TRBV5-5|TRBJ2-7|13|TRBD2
TGTGCCAGCAGCTTTGGGACTAGCTCCGAGCAGTACTTC
CASSFGTSSEQYF
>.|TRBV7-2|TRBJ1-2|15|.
TGTGCCAGCAGCTTCAGTCCAGGGTCCCTCTATGGCTACACCTTC
CASSFSPGSLYGYTF
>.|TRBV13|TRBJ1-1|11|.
TGTGCCAGCAGCCCAGATTCGGGGGCTTTCTTT
CASSPDSGAFF
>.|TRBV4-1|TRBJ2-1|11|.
TGCGCCAGCAGCCAAAACTCCGAGCAGTTCTTC
CASSQNSEQFF
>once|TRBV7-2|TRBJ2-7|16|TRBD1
TGTGCCAGCAGCTTGCCCATAACGGGACAGGGAGGCGAGCAGTACTTC
CASSLPITGQGGEQYF
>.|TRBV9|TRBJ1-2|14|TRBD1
TGTGCCAGCAGCGCGGACAGGGTTGGGTATGGCTACACCTTC
CASSADRVGYGYTF
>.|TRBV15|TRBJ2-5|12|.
TGTGCCACCAGCACAGACAGAGAGACCCAGTACTTC
CATSTDRETQYF
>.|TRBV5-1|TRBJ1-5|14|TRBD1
TGCGCCAGCAGCACAGGGGATGGCAATCAGCCCCAGCATTTT
CASSTGDGNQPQHF
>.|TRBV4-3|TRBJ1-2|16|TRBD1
TGCGCCAGCAGCCAAGATCTAGGTAAACAGGGGAGCGGCTACACCTTC
CASSQDLGKQGSGYTF